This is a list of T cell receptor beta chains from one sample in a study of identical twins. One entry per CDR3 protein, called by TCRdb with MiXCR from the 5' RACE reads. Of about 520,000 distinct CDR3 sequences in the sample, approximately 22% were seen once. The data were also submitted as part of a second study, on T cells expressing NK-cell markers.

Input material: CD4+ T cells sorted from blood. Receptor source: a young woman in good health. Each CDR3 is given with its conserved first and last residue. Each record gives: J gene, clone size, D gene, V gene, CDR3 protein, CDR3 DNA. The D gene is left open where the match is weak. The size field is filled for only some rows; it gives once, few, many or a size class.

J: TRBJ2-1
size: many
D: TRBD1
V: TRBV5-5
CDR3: CASTGTAYNEQFF
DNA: TGTGCCAGCACCGGGACAGCTTACAATGAGCAGTTCTTC

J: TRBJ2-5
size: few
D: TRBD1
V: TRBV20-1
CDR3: CSAQRPGTGAHPGETQYF
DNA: TGCAGTGCGCAACGCCCCGGGACAGGGGCCCATCCGGGAGAGACCCAGTACTTC

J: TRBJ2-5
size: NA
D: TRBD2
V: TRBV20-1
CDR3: CSATSLAGQETQYF
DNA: TGCAGTGCTACCAGTCTAGCGGGACAAGAGACCCAGTACTTC

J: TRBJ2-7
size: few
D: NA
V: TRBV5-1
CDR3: CASKSQYEQYF
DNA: TGCGCCAGCAAAAGCCAATACGAGCAGTACTTC

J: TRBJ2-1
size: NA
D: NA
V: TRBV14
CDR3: CASSQPQLWGVNEQFF
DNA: TGTGCCAGCAGCCAACCTCAATTGTGGGGTGTTAATGAGCAGTTCTTC

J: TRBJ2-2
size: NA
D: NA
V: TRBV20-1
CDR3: CSAGDGAAGELFF
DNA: TGCAGTGCGGGGGATGGGGCTGCCGGGGAGCTGTTTTTT

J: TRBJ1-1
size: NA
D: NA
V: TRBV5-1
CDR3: CASSLNTGSTEAFF
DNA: TGCGCCAGCAGCCTTAACACAGGGTCCACTGAAGCTTTCTTT

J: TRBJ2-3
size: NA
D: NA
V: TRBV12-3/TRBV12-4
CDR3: CASNTRPGSVEDTQYF
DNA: TGTGCCAGCAACACCAGACCCGGGTCAGTGGAGGATACGCAGTATTTT

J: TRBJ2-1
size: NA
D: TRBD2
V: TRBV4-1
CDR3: CASSQIGLVSNEQFF
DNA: TGCGCCAGCAGCCAAATCGGACTAGTAAGCAATGAGCAGTTCTTC

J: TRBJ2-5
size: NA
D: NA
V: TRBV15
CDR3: CATSRDTGLRRETQYF
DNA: TGTGCCACCAGCAGAGATACTGGCCTCCGCCGAGAGACCCAGTACTTC

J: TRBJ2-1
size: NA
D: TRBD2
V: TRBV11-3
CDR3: CASSSGGAGGNEQFF
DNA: TGTGCCAGCAGCTCCGGGGGGGCCGGGGGCAATGAGCAGTTCTTC

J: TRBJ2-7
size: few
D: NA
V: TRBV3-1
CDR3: CASSQWQGSYEQYF
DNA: TGTGCCAGCAGCCAATGGCAGGGCTCCTACGAGCAGTACTTC

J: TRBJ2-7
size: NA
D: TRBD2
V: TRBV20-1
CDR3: CSAKAGGFSYEQYF
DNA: TGCAGTGCTAAAGCGGGGGGGTTCTCCTACGAGCAGTACTTC

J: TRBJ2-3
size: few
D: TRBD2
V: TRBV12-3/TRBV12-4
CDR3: CASSFPSGGRQYF
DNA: TGTGCCAGCAGTTTCCCCAGCGGGGGGAGGCAGTATTTT

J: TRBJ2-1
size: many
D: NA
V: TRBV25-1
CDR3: CASGRTANRDNEQFF
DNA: TGTGCCAGCGGCAGGACAGCTAACCGCGACAATGAGCAGTTCTTC

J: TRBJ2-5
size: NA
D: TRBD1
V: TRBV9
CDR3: CASSQDRVGGTQYF
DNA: TGTGCCAGCAGCCAGGACAGGGTGGGAGGGACCCAGTACTTC

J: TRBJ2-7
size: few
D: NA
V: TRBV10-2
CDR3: CASSGRDGSYEQYF
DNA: TGCGCCAGCAGTGGGAGGGACGGATCCTACGAGCAGTACTTC

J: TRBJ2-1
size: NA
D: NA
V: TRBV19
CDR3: CASSISLTIRSYNEQFF
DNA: TGTGCCAGTAGTATCTCCCTTACTATCCGCTCCTACAATGAGCAGTTCTTC

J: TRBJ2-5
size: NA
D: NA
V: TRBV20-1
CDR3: CSAREVMAGQETQYF
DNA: TGCAGTGCTAGAGAGGTAATGGCAGGACAAGAGACCCAGTACTTC

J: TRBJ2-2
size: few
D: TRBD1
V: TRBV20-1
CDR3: CSAGQGIEELFF
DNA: TGCAGCGCCGGACAGGGGATCGAGGAGCTGTTTTTT

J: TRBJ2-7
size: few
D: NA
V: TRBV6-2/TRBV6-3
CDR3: CASSYAKLWQYF
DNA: TGTGCCAGCAGTTACGCTAAACTATGGCAGTACTTC

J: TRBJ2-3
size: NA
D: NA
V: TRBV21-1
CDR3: CASSKVAGYF
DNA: TGTGCCAGCAGCAAAGTAGCGGGCTATTTT

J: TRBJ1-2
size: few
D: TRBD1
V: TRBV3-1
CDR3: CASSRGQLFYGYTF
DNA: TGTGCCAGCAGCCGGGGACAGCTCTTCTATGGCTACACCTTC

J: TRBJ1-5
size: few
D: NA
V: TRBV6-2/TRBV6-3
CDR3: CASSYRISNQPQHF
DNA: TGTGCCAGCAGTTACCGGATTAGCAATCAGCCCCAGCATTTT

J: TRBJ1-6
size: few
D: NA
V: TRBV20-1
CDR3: CSARVSSYNSPLHF
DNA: TGCAGTGCTAGAGTGAGCTCCTATAATTCACCCCTCCACTTT

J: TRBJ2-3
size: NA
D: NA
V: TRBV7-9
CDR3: CASSLANRDTQYF
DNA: TGTGCCAGCAGCTTAGCGAACCGGGATACGCAGTATTTT

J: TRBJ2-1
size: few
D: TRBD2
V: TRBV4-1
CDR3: CASSQVSQASGGAGEQFF
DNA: TGCGCCAGCAGCCAAGTGTCTCAGGCTAGCGGGGGGGCCGGTGAGCAGTTCTTC

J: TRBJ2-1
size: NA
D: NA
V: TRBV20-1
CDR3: CSAPGRSSYNEQFF
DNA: TGCAGTGCCCCCGGCCGTAGCTCCTACAATGAGCAGTTCTTC

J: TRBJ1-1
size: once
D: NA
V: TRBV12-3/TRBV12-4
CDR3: CASTLGHGNTEAFF
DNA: TGTGCCAGCACCCTGGGACACGGGAACACTGAAGCTTTCTTT

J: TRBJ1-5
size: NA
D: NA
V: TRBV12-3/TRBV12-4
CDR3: CASEPGRERPQHF
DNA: TGTGCCAGCGAACCGGGACGGGAACGTCCCCAGCATTTT

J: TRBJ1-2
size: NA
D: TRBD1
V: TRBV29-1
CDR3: CSEDRAGGYTF
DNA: TGCAGCGAAGACAGGGCTGGTGGCTACACCTTC

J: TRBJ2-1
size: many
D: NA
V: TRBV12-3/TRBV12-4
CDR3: CASSQMGGELNEQFF
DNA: TGTGCCAGCAGTCAAATGGGCGGGGAACTCAATGAGCAGTTCTTC